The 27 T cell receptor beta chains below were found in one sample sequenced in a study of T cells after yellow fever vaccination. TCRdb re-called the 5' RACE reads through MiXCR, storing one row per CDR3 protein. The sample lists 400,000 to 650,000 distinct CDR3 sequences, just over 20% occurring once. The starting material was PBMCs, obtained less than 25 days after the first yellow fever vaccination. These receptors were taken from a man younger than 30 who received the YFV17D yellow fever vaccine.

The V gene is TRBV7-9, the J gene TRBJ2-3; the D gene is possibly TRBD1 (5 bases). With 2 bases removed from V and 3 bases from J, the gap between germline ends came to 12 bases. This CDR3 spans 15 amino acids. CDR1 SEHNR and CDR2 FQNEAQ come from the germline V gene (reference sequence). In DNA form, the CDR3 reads TGTGCCAGCAGCTTACAGGGATGGGTTACAGATACGCAGTATTTT. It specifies CASSLQGWVTDTQYF. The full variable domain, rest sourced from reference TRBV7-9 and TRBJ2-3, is DTGVSQNPRHKITKRGQNVTFRCDPISEHNRLYWYRQTLGQGPEFLTYFQNEAQLEKSRLLSDRFSAERPKGSFSTLEIQRTEQGDSAMYLCASSLQGWVTDTQYFGPGTRLTVL.

CDR3 amino acids: CASSPPQGYEQYV. The CDR3 DNA follows: TGTGCCAGCAGTCCCCCACAGGGTTACGAGCAGTACGTC. The rearrangement joins TRBV28 to TRBJ2-7; weak D call: TRBD1 (6 bases). Germline CDR1 is MDHEN and CDR2 is SYDVKM. The V end lost 5 bases, the J end lost 4 bases, and 12 bases lay between the germline ends. The CDR3 runs 13 residues.

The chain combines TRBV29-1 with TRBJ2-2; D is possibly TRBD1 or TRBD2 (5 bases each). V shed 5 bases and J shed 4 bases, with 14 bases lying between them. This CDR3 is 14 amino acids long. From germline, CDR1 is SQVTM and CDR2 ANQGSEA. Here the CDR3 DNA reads TGCAGCGTTTCTGGGGGTATTAGCACCGGGGAGCTGTTTTTT. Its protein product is CSVSGGISTGELFF.

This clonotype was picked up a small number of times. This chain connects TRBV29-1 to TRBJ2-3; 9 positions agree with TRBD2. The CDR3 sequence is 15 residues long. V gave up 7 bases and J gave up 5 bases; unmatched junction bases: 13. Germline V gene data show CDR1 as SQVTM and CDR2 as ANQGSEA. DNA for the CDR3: TGCAGCGCCAATCTAGCGGGGAGTGCTCAAGATACGCAGTATTTT. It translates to CSANLAGSAQDTQYF.

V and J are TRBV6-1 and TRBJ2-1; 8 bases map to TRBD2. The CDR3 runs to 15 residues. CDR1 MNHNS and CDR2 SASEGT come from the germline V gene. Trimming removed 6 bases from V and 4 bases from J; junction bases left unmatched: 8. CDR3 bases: TGTGCCAGCAGCCCGTACGCGGGGGGATACAATGAGCAGTTCTTC. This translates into CASSPYAGGYNEQFF.

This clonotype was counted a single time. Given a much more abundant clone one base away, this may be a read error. The CDR3 sequence: CASSQAGVQETQYF. Written as DNA, the CDR3 is TGTGCCAGCAGCCAAGCGGGGGTCCAAGAGACCCAGTACTTC. The chain has TRBV3-1 and TRBJ2-5, with TRBD2 as a possible D gene (6 bases). Trimming removed 1 base at V and 1 base at J, with 7 bases between. This CDR3 has 14 residues. CDR1 is LGHDT and CDR2 is YNNKEL in the germline V gene (reference sequence).

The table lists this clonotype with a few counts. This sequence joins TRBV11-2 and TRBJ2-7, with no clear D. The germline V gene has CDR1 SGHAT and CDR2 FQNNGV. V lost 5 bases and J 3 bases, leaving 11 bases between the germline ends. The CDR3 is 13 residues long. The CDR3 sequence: CASSITRLYEQYF. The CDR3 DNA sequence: TGTGCCAGCAGCATTACACGGCTCTACGAGCAGTACTTC.

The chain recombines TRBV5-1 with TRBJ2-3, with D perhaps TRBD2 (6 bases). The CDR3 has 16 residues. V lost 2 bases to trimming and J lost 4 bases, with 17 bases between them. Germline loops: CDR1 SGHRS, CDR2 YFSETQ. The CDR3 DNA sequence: TGCGCCAGCAGCTTCTCCACTAGCTCGGTAGCAGATACGCAGTATTTT. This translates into CASSFSTSSVADTQYF.

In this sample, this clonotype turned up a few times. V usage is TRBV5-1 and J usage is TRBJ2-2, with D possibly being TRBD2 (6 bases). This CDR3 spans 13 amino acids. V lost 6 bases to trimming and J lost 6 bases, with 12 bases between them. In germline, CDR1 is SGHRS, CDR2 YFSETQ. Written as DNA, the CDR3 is TGCGCCAGCAAGGCGGGGTCCCCCGGGGAGCTGTTTTTT. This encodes CASKAGSPGELFF.

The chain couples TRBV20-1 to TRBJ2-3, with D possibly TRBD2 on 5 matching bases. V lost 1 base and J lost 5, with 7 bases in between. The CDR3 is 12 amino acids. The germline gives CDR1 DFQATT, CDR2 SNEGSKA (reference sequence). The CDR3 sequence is CSARGTGDTQYF. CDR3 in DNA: TGCAGTGCTAGAGGGACTGGAGATACGCAGTATTTT.

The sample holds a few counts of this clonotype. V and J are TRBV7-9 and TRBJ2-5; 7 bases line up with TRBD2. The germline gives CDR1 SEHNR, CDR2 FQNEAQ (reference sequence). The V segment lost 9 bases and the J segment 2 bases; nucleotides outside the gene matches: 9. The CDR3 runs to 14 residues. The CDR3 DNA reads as TGTGCCAGTCAGACTAGCAGGGAACAAGAGACCCAGTACTTC. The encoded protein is CASQTSREQETQYF. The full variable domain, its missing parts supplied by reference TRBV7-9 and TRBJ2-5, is DTGVSQNPRHKITKRGQNVTFRCDPISEHNRLYWYRQTLGQGPEFLTYFQNEAQLEKSRLLSDRFSAERPKGSFSTLEIQRTEQGDSAMYLCASQTSREQETQYFGPGTRLLVL.

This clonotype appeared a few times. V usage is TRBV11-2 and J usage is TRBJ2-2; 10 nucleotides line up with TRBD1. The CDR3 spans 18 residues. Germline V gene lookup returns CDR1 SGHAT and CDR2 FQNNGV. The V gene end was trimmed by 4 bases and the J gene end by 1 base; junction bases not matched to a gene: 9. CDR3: CASSSGTGVVVNTGELFF. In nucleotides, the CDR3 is TGTGCCAGCAGCTCGGGGACAGGGGTCGTCGTGAACACCGGGGAGCTGTTTTTT. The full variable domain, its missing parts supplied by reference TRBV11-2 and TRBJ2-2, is EAGVAQSPRYKIIEKRQSVAFWCNPISGHATLYWYQQILGQGPKLLIQFQNNGVVDDSQLPKDRFSAERLKGVDSTLKIQPAKLEDSAVYLCASSSGTGVVVNTGELFFGEGSRLTVL.

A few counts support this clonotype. CDR3 sequence (DNA): TGTGCCAGCAGCTTGATAGGGACGGGCGAGCAGTACTTC. As protein: CASSLIGTGEQYF. The chain couples TRBV7-6 to TRBJ2-7; D tentatively fits TRBD1 or TRBD2 (5 bases each). V shed 3 bases and J shed 6 bases, with 12 bases lying between them. Germline V CDR1 and CDR2: SGHVS, FNYEAQ. The CDR3 contains 13 residues.

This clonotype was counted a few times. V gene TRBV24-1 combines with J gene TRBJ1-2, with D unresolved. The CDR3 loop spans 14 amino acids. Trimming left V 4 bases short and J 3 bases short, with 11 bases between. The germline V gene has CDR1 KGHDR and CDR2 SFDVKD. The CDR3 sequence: CATSDDYSDYGYTF. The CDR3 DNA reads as TGTGCCACCAGTGACGACTACAGCGACTATGGCTACACCTTC.

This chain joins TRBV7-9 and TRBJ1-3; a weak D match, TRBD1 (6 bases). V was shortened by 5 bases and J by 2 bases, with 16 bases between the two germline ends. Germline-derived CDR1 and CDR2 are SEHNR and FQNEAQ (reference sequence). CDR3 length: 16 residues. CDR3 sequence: CASSPRQVATGNTIYF. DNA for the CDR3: TGTGCCAGCAGCCCCCGACAGGTCGCCACTGGAAACACCATATATTTT. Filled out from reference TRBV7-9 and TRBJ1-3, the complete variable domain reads DTGVSQNPRHKITKRGQNVTFRCDPISEHNRLYWYRQTLGQGPEFLTYFQNEAQLEKSRLLSDRFSAERPKGSFSTLEIQRTEQGDSAMYLCASSPRQVATGNTIYFGEGSWLTVV.

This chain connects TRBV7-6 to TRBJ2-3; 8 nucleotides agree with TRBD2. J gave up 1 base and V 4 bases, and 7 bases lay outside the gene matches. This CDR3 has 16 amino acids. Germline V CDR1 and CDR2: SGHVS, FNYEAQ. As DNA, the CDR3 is TGTGCCAGCAGCTCCCAAAGCGGGGGAGGCACAGATACGCAGTATTTT. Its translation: CASSSQSGGGTDTQYF.

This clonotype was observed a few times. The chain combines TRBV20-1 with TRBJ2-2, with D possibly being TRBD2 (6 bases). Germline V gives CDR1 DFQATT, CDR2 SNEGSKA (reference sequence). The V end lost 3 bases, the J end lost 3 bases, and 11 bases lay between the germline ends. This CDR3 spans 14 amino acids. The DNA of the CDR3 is TGCAGTGCTAGGGCGGGGAGATACACCGGGGAGCTGTTTTTT. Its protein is CSARAGRYTGELFF.

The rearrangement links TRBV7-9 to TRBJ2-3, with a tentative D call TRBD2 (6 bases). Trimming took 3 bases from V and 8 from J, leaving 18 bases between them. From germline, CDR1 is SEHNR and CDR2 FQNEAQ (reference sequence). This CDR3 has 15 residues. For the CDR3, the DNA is TGTGCCAGCAGCTTTTCGGGCGGGGCCCCGGGTACGCAGTATTTT. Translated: CASSFSGGAPGTQYF.

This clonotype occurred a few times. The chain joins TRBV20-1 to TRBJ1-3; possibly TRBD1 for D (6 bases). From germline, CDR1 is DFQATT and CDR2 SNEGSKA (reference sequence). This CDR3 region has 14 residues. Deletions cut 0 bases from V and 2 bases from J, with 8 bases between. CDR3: CSARDQGPGNTIYF. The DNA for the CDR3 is TGCAGTGCTAGAGATCAGGGGCCTGGAAACACCATATATTTT.

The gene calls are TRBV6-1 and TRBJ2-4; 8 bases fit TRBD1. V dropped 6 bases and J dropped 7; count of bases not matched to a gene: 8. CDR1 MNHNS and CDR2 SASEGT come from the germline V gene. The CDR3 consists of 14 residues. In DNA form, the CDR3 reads TGTGCCAGCAGCCCGCCCTGGGACAGGAACATTCAGTACTTC. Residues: CASSPPWDRNIQYF.

The chain's CDR3 is CASSLDFQGAGGYTF. In nucleotides, the CDR3 is TGTGCCAGCAGCTTAGACTTTCAGGGGGCGGGTGGCTACACCTTC. The chain is built from TRBV7-6 and TRBJ1-2; 8 positions match TRBD1. Germline V lookup: CDR1 SGHVS, CDR2 FNYEAQ. This CDR3 is 15 amino acids long. The J segment lost 7 bases and the V segment lost 1 base, leaving 8 bases of the junction unmatched.

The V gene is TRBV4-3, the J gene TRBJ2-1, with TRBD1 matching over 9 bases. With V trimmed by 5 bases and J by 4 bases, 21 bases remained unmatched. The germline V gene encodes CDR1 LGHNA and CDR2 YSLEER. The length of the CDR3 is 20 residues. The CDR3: CASSSRGAGQGLSGYNEQFF. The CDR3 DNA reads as TGCGCCAGCAGCTCAAGGGGAGCGGGACAGGGCCTTTCGGGATACAATGAGCAGTTCTTC.

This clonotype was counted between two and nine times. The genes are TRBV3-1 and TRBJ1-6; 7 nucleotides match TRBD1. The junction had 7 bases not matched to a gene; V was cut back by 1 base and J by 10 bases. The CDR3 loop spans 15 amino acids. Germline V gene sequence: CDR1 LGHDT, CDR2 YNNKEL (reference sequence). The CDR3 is CASSQGQGAGSPLHF. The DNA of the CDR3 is TGTGCCAGCAGCCAAGGACAGGGAGCGGGATCACCCCTCCACTTT. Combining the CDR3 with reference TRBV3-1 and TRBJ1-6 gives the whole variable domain DTAVSQTPKYLVTQMGNDKSIKCEQNLGHDTMYWYKQDSKKFLKIMFSYNNKELIINETVPNRFSPKSPDKAHLNLHINSLELGDSAVYFCASSQGQGAGSPLHFGNGTRLTVT.

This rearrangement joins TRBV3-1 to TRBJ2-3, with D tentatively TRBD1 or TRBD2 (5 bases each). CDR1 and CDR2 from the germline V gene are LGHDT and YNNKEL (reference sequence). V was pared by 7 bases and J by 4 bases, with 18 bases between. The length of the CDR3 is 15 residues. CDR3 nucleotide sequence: TGTGCCAGCACCGTGGGACCATCCCCTCCAGATACGCAGTATTTT. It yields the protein CASTVGPSPPDTQYF.

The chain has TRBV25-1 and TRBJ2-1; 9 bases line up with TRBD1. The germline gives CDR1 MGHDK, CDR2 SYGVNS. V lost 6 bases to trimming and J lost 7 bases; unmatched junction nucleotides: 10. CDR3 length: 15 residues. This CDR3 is CASRSSGTGLNEQFF. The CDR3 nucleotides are TGTGCCAGCAGGTCGAGTGGGACAGGGCTTAATGAGCAGTTCTTC.

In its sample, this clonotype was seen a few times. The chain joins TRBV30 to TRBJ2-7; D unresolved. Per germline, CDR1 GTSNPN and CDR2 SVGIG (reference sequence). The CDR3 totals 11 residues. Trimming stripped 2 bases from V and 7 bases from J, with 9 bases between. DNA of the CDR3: TGTGCCTGGAGTTCCGGTACTGAGCAGTACTTC. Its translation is CAWSSGTEQYF.

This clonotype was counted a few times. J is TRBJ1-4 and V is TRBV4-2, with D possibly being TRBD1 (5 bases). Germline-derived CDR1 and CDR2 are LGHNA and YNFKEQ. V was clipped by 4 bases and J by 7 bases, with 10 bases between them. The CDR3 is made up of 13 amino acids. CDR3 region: CASSPDTSEKLFF. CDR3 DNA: TGTGCCAGCAGCCCGGACACTTCTGAAAAACTGTTTTTT.